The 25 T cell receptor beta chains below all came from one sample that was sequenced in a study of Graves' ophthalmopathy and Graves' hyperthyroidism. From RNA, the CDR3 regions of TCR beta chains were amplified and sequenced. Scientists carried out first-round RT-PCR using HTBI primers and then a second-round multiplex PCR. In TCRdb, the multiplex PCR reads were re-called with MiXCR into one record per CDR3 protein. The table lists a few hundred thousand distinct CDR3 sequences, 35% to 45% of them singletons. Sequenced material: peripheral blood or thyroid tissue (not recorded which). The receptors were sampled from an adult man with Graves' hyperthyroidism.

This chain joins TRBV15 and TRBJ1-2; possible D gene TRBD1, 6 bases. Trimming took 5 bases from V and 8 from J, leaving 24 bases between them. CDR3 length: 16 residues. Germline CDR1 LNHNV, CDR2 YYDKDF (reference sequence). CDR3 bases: TGTGCCACCAGCCCCCCTAGCGGGAGGGGGAATGTAGGCTACACCTTC. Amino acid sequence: CATSPPSGRGNVGYTF.

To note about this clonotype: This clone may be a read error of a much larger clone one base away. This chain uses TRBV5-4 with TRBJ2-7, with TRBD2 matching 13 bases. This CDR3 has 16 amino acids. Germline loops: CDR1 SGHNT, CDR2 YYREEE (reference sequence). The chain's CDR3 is CASSVTSGGTTLEQCF. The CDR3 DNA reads TGCGCCAGCAGCGTGACTAGCGGGGGGACTACCCTCGAGCAGTGCTTC.

Here the CDR3 reads CASSLAGAVRNEQFF. The CDR3 region has the DNA TGTGCCAGCAGTTTAGCGGGAGCCGTCCGTAATGAGCAGTTCTTC. The rearrangement uses TRBV12-3 or TRBV12-4 and TRBJ2-1, with TRBD2 as a possible D gene (5 bases). Trimming left V 0 bases short and J 7 bases short, with 13 bases between. The CDR3 has 15 amino acids.

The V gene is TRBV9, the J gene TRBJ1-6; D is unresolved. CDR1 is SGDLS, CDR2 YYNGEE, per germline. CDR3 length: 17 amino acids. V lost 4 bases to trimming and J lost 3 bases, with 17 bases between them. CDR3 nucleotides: TGTGCCAGCAGCCAAGACATCTCGGACGGCTATAATTCACCCCTCCACTTT. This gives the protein CASSQDISDGYNSPLHF.

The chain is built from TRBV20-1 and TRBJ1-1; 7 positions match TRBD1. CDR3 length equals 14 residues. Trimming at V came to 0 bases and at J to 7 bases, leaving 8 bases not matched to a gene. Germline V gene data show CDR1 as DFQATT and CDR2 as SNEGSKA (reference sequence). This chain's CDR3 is CSARDLRTGYEAFF. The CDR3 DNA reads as TGCAGTGCTAGAGATCTCAGGACAGGCTATGAAGCTTTCTTT.

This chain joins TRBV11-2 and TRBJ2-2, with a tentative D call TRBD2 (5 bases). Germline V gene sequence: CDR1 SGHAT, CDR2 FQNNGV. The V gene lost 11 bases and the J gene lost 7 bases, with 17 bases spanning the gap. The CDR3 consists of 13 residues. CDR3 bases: TGTGCCTGGAGTGTTGAGGGTAACGGGGAGCTGTTTTTT. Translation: CAWSVEGNGELFF.

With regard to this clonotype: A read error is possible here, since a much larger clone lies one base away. CDR3 nucleotide sequence: TGTGCCAGTAATCCGGCCAACACCGGGGAGCTGTTTTTT. Translation gives CASNPANTGELFF. The V gene is TRBV19, the J gene TRBJ2-2; D is ambiguous. The CDR3 is made up of 13 amino acids. From germline, CDR1 is LNHDA and CDR2 SQIVND (reference sequence). Trimming took off 7 bases at V and 2 bases at J, with 8 bases between the two ends.

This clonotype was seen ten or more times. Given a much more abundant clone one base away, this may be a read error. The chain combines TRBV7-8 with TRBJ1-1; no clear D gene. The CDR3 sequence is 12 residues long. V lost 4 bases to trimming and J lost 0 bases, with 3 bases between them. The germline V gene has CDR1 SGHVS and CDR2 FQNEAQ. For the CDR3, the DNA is TGTGCCAGCAGCTCAATGAACACTGAAGCTTTCTTT. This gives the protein CASSSMNTEAFF.

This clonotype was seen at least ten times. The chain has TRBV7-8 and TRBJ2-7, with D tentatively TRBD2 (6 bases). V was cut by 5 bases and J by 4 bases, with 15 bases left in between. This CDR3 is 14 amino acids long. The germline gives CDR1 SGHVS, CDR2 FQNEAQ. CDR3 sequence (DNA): TGTGCCAGCAGCACCAAGCTTGGGGGGTACGAGCAGTACTTC. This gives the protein CASSTKLGGYEQYF.

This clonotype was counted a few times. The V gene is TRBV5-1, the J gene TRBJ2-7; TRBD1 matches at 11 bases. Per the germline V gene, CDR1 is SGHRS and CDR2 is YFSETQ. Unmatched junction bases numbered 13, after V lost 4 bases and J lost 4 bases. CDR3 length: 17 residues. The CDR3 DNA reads TGCGCCAGCAGCCTCCTATCCCGGGACAGGGGGATTTACGAGCAGTACTTC. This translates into CASSLLSRDRGIYEQYF.

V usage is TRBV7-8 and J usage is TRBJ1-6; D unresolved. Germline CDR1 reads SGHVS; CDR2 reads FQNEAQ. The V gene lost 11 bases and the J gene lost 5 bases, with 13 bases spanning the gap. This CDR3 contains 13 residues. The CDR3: CAWSPGNNSPLHF. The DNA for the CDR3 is TGTGCCTGGAGTCCGGGAAATAATTCACCCCTCCACTTT.

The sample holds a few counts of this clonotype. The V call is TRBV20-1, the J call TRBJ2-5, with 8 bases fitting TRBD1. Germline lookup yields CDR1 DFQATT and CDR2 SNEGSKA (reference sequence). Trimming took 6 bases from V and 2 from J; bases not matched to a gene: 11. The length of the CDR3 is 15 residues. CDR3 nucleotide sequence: TGCAGTGCACCGAACAGGGGGTCGTTTCAAGAGACCCAGTACTTC. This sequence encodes CSAPNRGSFQETQYF.

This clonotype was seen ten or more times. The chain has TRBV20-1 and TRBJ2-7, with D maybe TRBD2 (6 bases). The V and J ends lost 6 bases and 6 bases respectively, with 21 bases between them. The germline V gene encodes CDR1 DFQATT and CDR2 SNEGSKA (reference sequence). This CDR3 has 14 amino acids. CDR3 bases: TGCAGTGCCAACGAGGACACGGACTACGTCGAGCAGTACTTC. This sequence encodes CSANEDTDYVEQYF.

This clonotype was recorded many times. CDR3 nucleotides: TGTGCCAGCAGCTCTACAGGATACACTGAAGCTTTCTTT. It is translated as CASSSTGYTEAFF. The gene calls are TRBV7-2 and TRBJ1-1, with D possibly being TRBD1 (5 bases). The V gene's germline CDR1 is SGHTA and CDR2 FQGNSA. This CDR3 spans 13 amino acids. Trimming removed 4 bases from V and 3 bases from J, with 9 bases in between.

The CDR3 region is CSAGSGTGGREKLFF. The CDR3 DNA follows: TGCAGTGCTGGATCCGGGACAGGGGGCCGTGAAAAACTGTTTTTT. The rearrangement uses TRBV20-1 and TRBJ1-4; TRBD1 agrees at 12 bases. This CDR3 has 15 amino acids. Germline V CDR1 and CDR2: DFQATT, SNEGSKA (reference sequence). Germline trimming cut 5 bases from V and 7 bases from J; bases unmatched to any gene: 8.

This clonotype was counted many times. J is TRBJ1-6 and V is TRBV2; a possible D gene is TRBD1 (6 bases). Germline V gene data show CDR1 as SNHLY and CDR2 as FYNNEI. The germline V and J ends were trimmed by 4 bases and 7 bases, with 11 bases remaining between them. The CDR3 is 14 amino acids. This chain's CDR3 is CASSATGRNSPLHF. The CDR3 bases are TGTGCCAGCAGTGCAACAGGGAGGAATTCACCCCTCCACTTT.

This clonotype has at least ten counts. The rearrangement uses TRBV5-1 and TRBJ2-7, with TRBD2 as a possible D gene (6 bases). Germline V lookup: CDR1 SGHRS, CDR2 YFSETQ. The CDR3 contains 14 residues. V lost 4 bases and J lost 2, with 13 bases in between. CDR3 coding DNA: TGCGCCAGCAGCAAGAGGGACTTCCCCTACGAGCAGTACTTC. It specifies CASSKRDFPYEQYF.

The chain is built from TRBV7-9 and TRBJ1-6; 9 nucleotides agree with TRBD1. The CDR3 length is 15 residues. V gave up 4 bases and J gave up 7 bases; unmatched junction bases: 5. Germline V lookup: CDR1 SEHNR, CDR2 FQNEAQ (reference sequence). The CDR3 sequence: CASSSQGTGNSPLHF. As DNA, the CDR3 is TGTGCCAGCAGCTCCCAAGGGACAGGGAATTCACCCCTCCACTTT. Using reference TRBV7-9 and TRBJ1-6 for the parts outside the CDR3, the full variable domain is DTGVSQNPRHKITKRGQNVTFRCDPISEHNRLYWYRQTLGQGPEFLTYFQNEAQLEKSRLLSDRFSAERPKGSFSTLEIQRTEQGDSAMYLCASSSQGTGNSPLHFGNGTRLTVT.

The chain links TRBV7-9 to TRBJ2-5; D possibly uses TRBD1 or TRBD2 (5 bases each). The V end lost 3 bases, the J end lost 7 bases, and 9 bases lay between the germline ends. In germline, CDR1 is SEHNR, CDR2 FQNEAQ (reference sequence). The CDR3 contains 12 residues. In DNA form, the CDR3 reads TGTGCCAGCAGCTTTCCTGGGGGGACCCAGTACTTC. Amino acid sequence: CASSFPGGTQYF.

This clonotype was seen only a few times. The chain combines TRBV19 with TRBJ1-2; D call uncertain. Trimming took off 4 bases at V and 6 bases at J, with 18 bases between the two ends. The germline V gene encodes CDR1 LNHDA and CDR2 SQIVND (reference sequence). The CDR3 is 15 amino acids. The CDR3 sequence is CASSTEGLSSDGYTF. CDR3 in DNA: TGTGCCAGTAGTACCGAGGGCCTAAGTAGCGATGGCTACACCTTC.

The CDR3 DNA reads as TGTGCTAGGCACCCGACTAGTTCCTACGAGCAGTACTTC. Residues: CARHPTSSYEQYF. The chain joins TRBV2 to TRBJ2-7; a possible D gene is TRBD2 (6 bases). CDR1 and CDR2 from the germline V gene are SNHLY and FYNNEI. The CDR3 runs to 13 residues.

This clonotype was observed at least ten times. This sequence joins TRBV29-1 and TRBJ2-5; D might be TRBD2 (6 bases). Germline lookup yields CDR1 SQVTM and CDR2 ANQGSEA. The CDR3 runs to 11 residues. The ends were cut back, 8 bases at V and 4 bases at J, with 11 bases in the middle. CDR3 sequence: CSLWGGETQYF. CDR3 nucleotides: TGCAGCCTCTGGGGAGGAGAGACCCAGTACTTC.

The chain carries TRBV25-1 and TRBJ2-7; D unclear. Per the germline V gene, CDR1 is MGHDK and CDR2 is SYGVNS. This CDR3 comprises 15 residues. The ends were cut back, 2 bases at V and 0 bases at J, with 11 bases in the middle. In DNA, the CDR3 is TGTGCCAGCAGTGAACTTGGGCAGAGCTCCTACGAGCAGTACTTC. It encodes CASSELGQSSYEQYF.

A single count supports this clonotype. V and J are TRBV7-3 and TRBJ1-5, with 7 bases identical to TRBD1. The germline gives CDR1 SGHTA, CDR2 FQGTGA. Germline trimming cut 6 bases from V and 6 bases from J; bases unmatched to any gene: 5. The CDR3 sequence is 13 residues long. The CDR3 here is CASSAQGSQPQHF. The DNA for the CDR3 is TGTGCCAGCAGTGCACAGGGGAGTCAGCCCCAGCATTTT.

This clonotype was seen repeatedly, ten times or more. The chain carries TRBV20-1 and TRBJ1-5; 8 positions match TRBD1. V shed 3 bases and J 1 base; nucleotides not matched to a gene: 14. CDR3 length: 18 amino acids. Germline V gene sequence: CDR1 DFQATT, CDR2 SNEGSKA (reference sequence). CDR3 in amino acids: CSARGAGRGRFSNQPQHF. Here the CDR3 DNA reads TGCAGTGCTAGGGGGGCCGGCAGGGGGCGGTTCAGCAATCAGCCCCAGCATTTT.